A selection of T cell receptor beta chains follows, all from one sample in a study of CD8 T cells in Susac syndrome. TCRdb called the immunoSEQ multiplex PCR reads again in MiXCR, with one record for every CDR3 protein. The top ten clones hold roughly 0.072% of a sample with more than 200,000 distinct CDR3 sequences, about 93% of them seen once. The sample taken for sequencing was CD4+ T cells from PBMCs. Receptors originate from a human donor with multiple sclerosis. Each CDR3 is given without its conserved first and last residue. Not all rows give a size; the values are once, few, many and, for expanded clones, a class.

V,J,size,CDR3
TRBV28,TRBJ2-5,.,ASSLGGGGRSIQETQY
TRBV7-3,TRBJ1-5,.,ASSLNFGEPQH
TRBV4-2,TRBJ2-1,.,ASTGTSARKQF
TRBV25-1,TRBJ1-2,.,ASSEYGSGYT
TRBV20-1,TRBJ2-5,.,SARKGAGRQETQY
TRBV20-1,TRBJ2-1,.,SAWGGGDDEQF
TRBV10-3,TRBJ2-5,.,AIKGQRTGQETQY
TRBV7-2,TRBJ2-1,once,ASSLALAGGNEQF
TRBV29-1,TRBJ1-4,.,SVVGQGAGEKLF
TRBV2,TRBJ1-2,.,ASSATAPVYT
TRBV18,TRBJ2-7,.,ASSGGSMSHSYEQY
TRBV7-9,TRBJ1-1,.,ASSRRRTGGGGNTEAF
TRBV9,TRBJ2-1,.,ASSPGQGILNEQF
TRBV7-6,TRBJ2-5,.,ASSRHSQETQY
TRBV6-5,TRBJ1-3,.,ASSYVSGSGNTIY
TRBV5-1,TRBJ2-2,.,ASSLPARGTGELF
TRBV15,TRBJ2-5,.,ATSRDAGWETQY
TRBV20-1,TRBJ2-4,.,SAEDISRQNIQY
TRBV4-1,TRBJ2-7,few,ASSLSGQGAHEQY
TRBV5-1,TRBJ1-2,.,ASSPDEGIPGYT
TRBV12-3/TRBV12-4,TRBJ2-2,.,ASALGRLNTGELF
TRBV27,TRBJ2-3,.,ASSPQGLGDTQY
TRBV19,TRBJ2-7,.,ASTSTGTGGVEQY
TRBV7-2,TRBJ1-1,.,ASSLSYERGRNTEAF
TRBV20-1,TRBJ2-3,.,SARSSDSTDTQY
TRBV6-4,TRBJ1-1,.,ASSDTAGGMYTEAF
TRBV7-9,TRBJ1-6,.,ASSSGQGRSSPLH
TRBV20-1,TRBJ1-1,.,SAKFSGVNTEAF
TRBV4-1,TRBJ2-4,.,ASSQLAGGGTKNIQY
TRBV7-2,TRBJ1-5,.,ASSFTGAGNQPQH
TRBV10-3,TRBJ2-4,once,AISGTGLSGIQY
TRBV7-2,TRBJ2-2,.,ASSTRTGTAGELF
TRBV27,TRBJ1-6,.,ASARTGLNSPLH
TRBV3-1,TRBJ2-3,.,ASSQDPLGTDTQY
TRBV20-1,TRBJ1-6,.,SARRSVDSPLH
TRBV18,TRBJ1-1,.,ASSPDTRRGTEAF
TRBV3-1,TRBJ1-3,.,ASSPGTPTIY
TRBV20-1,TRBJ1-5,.,SATGQGGNQPQH
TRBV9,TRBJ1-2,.,ASSGRGFGYT
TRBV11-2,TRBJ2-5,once,ASSLDPNSETQY
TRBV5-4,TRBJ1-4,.,ASSRQQSDEKLF
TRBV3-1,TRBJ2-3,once,ASSQARLGLADTQY
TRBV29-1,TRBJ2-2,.,SVWQVNTGELF
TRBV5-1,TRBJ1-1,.,ASSLGGLMATEAF
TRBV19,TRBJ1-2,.,ASSFTPNYGYT
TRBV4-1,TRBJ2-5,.,ASSQGSGRVGETQY
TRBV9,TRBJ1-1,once,ASSVTVRDTEAF
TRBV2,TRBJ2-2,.,ASKRLSNTGELF
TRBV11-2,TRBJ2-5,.,ASSIRETQY
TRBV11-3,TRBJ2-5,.,ASTSGQETQY
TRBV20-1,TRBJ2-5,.,SAHNLGRGETQY
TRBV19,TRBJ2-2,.,ASSTLANTGELF
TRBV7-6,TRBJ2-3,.,ASSQLAFRGPDTQY
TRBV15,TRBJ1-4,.,ATSRDRLNEKLF
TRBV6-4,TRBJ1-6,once,ASSEKMNSPLH
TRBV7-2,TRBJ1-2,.,ASNPPGRTGSYGYT
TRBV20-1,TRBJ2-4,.,TDQDKRSNIQY
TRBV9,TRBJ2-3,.,ASSVFGQGATDTQY